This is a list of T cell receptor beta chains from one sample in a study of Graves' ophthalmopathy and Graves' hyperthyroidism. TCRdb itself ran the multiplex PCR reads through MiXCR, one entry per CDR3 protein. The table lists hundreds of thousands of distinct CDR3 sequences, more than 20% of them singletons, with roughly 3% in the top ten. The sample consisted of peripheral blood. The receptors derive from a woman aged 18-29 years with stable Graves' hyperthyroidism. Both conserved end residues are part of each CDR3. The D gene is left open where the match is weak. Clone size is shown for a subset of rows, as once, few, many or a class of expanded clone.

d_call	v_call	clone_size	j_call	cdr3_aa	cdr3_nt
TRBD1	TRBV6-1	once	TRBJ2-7	CASSPRDSRLSYEQYF	TGTGCCAGCAGTCCCCGGGACAGCCGCCTCTCCTACGAGCAGTACTTC
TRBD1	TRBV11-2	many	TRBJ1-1	CASSFGSRGTEAFF	TGTGCCAGCAGTTTTGGTTCCAGGGGGACTGAAGCTTTCTTT
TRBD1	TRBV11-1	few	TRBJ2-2	CASSLVDRGNTGELFF	TGTGCCAGCAGCTTAGTGGACAGGGGGAACACCGGGGAGCTGTTTTTT
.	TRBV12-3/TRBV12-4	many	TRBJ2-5	CASRDSLYQETQYF	TGTGCCAGTCGCGACAGCCTGTACCAAGAGACCCAGTACTTC
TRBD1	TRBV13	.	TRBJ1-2	CASSSTGTGNYGYTF	TGTGCCAGCAGCTCAACCGGGACAGGGAACTATGGCTACACCTTC
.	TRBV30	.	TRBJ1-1	CAWRWLGEAFF	TGTGCCTGGAGGTGGTTGGGTGAAGCTTTCTTT
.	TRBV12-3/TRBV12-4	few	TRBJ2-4	CASSLGVTRNTKNIKYF	TGTGCCAGCAGTTTAGGGGTTACAAGGAATACCAAAAACATTAAGTACTTC
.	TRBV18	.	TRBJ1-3	CASSPDSRSGNTIYF	TGTGCCAGCTCACCTGACTCCCGCTCTGGAAACACCATATATTTT
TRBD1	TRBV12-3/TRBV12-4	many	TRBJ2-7	CASRRDRDYEQYF	TGTGCCAGCAGACGGGACAGGGACTACGAGCAGTACTTC
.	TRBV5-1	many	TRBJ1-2	CASSPGQALGYTF	TGCGCCAGCAGCCCCGGGCAGGCTCTAGGCTACACCTTC
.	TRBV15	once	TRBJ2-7	CATSRDFSVSGITYEQYF	TGTGCCACCAGCAGAGATTTTTCGGTTAGCGGAATTACCTACGAGCAGTACTTC
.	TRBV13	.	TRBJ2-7	CASSLGEGNSEQYF	TGTGCCAGCAGCTTAGGAGAGGGCAATAGCGAGCAGTACTTC
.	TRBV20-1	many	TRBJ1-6	CSARMGTPSPLHF	TGCAGTGCTAGAATGGGGACCCCATCACCCCTCCACTTT
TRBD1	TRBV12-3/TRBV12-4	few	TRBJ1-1	CASSWTGIPEAFF	TGTGCCAGCAGTTGGACAGGGATCCCTGAAGCTTTCTTT
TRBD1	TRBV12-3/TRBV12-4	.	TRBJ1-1	CATDSGTGVEAFF	TGTGCCACGGATTCCGGGACAGGGGTTGAAGCTTTCTTT
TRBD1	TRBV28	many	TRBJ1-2	CASSLPITGGAYGYTF	TGTGCCAGCAGTTTGCCCATTACAGGGGGCGCTTATGGCTACACCTTC
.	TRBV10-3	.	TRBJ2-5	CATSPGTYKKETQYF	TGTGCCACCTCTCCCGGGACTTACAAGAAAGAGACCCAGTACTTC
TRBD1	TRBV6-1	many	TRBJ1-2	CASRPTGSGYTF	TGTGCCAGCAGGCCGACAGGGAGCGGCTACACCTTC
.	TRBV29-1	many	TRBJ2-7	CSVGLGHEQYF	TGCAGCGTTGGTTTGGGCCACGAGCAGTACTTC
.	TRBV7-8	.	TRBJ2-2	CASKAEGVFTVSGELFF	TGTGCCAGCAAGGCAGAAGGGGTTTTTACTGTCTCCGGGGAGCTGTTTTTT
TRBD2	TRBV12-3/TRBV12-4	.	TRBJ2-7	CASSFTGGGYEQYF	TGTGCCAGCAGTTTTACGGGAGGAGGCTACGAGCAGTACTTC
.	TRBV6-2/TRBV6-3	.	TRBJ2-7	CASSYGVYYEQYF	TGTGCCAGCAGTTACGGGGTATACTACGAGCAGTACTTC
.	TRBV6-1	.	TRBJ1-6	CASKGRQGLSSPLHF	TGTGCCAGCAAGGGCCGGCAGGGGCTGAGTTCACCCCTCCACTTT
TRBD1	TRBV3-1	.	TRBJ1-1	CASSPLGGQGTFF	TGTGCCAGCAGCCCCCTGGGGGGACAGGGGACTTTCTTT
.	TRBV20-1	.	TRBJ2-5	CSASWYLKGEETQYF	TGCAGTGCTAGTTGGTACCTTAAGGGGGAAGAGACCCAGTACTTC
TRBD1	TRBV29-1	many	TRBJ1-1	CSAGQLLTTEAFF	TGCAGCGCGGGACAGCTCTTAACAACTGAAGCTTTCTTT
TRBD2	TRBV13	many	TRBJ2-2	CASSLLGGRAITGELFF	TGTGCCAGCAGCTTATTAGGCGGGAGGGCCATCACCGGGGAGCTGTTTTTT
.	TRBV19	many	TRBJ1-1	CASAPGGGSEAFF	TGTGCCAGTGCCCCTGGGGGGGGGAGTGAAGCTTTCTTT
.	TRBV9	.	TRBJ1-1	CASNRMATNLNTEAFF	TGTGCCAGCAACCGGATGGCAACAAACTTGAACACTGAAGCTTTCTTT
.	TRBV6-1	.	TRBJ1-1	CASSGQYTEAFF	TGTGCCAGCAGTGGACAGTACACTGAAGCTTTCTTT
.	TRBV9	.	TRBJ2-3	CASSVAGTDTQYF	TGTGCCAGCAGCGTAGCTGGTACAGATACGCAGTATTTT
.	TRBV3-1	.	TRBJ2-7	CASSQEAFYEQYF	TGTGCCAGCAGCCAAGAAGCCTTCTACGAGCAGTACTTC
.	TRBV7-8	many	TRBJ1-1	CASSSPRGLGSNTEAFF	TGTGCCAGCAGCTCCCCGCGGGGTTTGGGGTCGAACACTGAAGCTTTCTTT
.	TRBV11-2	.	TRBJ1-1	CASSLTRLGSEAFF	TGTGCCAGCAGCTTAACGAGGCTGGGATCTGAAGCTTTCTTT
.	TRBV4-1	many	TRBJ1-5	CASSQGGSRKPQHF	TGCGCCAGCAGCCAAGGAGGGAGCAGGAAGCCCCAGCATTTT
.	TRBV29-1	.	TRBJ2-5	CSVGERTAPRWYF	TGCAGCGTTGGGGAACGGACAGCCCCCCGGTGGTACTTC
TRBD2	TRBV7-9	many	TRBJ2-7	CASSLAGRGSDPQYF	TGTGCCAGCAGCTTAGCGGGGAGGGGATCTGACCCGCAGTACTTC
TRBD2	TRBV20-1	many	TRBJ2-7	CSARATSVGPYEQYF	TGCAGTGCTAGAGCGACTAGCGTCGGGCCCTACGAGCAGTACTTC
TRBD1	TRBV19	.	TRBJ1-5	CASSKDRGGNQPQHF	TGTGCCAGTAGTAAAGACAGGGGCGGCAATCAGCCCCAGCATTTT
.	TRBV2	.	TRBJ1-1	CASSESLMNTEACF	TGTGCCAGCAGTGAAAGTCTGATGAACACTGAGGCTTGCTTT
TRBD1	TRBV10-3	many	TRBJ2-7	CAISEGRTGNYEQYF	TGTGCCATCAGTGAGGGGCGGACAGGGAACTACGAGCAGTACTTC
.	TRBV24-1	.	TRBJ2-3	CATSDPIGDTQYF	TGTGCCACCAGTGACCCCATTGGAGATACGCAGTATTTT
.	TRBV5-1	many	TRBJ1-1	CASSFIPVNTEAFF	TGCGCCAGCAGCTTTATTCCGGTGAACACTGAAGCTTTCTTT
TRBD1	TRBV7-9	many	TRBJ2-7	CASSTTGADYEQYF	TGTGCCAGCAGCACGACAGGGGCAGACTACGAGCAGTACTTC
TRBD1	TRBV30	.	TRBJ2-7	CACRFRGLYEQYF	TGTGCCTGTAGATTTAGGGGGCTCTACGAGCAGTACTTC
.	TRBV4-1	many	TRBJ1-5	CASSREGSIQPQHF	TGCGCCAGCAGCCGCGAGGGATCGATTCAGCCCCAGCATTTT
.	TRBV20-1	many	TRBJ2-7	CSATVALYEQYF	TGCAGTGCCACGGTGGCCCTATACGAGCAGTACTTC
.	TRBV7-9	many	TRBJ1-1	CASSLAQGFEAFF	TGTGCCAGCAGCTTAGCGCAGGGTTTTGAAGCTTTCTTT
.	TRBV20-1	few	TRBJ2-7	CSATWGEGGIYEQYF	TGCAGTGCTACTTGGGGGGAAGGTGGAATCTACGAGCAGTACTTC
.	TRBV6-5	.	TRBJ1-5	CASSYSRGQPQHF	TGTGCCAGCAGTTACTCGAGGGGACAGCCCCAGCATTTT
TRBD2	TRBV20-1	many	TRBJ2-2	CSARTSGSWGTGELFF	TGCAGTGCTAGGACTAGCGGGAGCTGGGGCACCGGGGAGCTGTTTTTT
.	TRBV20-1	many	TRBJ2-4	CSALGAVIAKNIQYF	TGCAGTGCCCTGGGGGCAGTTATAGCCAAAAACATTCAGTACTTC
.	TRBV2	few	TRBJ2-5	CASSGGDGTQYF	TGTGCCAGCAGTGGGGGGGACGGGACCCAGTACTTC
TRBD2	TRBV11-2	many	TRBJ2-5	CASSLIAGGETQYF	TGTGCCAGCAGCCTAATAGCGGGAGGAGAGACCCAGTACTTC
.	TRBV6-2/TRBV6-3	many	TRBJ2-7	CASSYPVESHEQYF	TGTGCCAGCAGTTACCCAGTGGAGTCCCACGAGCAGTACTTC
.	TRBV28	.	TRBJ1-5	CASSATVAISPQHF	TGTGCCAGCAGTGCGACGGTAGCAATCAGCCCCCAGCATTTT
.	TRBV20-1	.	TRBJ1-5	CSARDEGMSNQPQHF	TGCAGTGCTAGAGATGAGGGGATGAGCAATCAGCCCCAGCATTTT
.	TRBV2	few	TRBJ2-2	CAGTGTNTGELFF	TGTGCCGGCACGGGAACGAACACCGGGGAGCTGTTTTTT
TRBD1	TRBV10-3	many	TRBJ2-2	CAIGYRGSNTGELFF	TGTGCCATAGGGTACAGGGGCTCGAACACCGGGGAGCTGTTTTTT
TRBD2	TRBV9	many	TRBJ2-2	CASSFAGTRRTGELFF	TGTGCCAGCAGCTTCGCCGGGACTAGACGCACCGGGGAGCTGTTTTTT